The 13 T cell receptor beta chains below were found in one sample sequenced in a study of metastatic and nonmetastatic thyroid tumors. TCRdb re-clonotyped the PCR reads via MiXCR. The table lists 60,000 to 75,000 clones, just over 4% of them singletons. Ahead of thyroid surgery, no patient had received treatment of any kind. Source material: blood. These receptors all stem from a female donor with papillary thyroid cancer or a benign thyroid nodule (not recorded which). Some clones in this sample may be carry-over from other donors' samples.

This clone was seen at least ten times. The CDR3 protein is CASSYWGENSPLHF. The CDR3 DNA reads TGTGCCAGCAGTTACTGGGGGGAAAATTCACCCCTCCACTTT. V usage is TRBV6-5 and J usage is TRBJ1-6; maybe TRBD1 (5 bases). CDR1 and CDR2 from the germline V gene are MNHEY and SVGAGI. The CDR3 is 14 residues long. The V end lost 1 base, the J end lost 7 bases, and 8 bases lay between the germline ends.

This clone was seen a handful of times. The CDR3, as DNA: TGCAGTGCTAGTTTCGTCAGGGATGAGGGCTACACCTTC. Protein product: CSASFVRDEGYTF. The genes are TRBV20-1 and TRBJ1-2, with D possibly being TRBD1 (5 bases). Trimming took off 3 bases at V and 8 bases at J, with 16 bases between the two ends. Germline CDR1 DFQATT, CDR2 SNEGSKA (reference sequence). This CDR3 has 13 amino acids.

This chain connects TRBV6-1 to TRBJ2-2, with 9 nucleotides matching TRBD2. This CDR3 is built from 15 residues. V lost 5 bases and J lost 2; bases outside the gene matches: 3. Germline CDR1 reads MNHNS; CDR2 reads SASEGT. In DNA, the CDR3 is TGTGCCAGCAGTCCCGGGACTAGCAACACCGGGGAGCTGTTTTTT. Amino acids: CASSPGTSNTGELFF.

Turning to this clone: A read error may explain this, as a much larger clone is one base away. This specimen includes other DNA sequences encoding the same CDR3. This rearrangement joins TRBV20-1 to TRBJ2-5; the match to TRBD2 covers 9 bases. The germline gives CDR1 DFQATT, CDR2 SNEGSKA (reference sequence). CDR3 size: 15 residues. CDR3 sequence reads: CRLAPGLALQETQYF. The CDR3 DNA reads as TGCAGATTGGCACCCGGACTAGCGCTACAAGAGACACAGTACTTC.

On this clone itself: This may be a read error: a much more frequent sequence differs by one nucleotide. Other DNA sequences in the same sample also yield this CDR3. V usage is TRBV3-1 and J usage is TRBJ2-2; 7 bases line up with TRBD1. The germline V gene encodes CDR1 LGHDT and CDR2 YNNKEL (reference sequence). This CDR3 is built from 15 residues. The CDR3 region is CASSYRQGNTGELFF. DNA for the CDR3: TGTGCCAGCAGCTATAGACAGGGAAACACCGGGGAGCTGTTCTTT.

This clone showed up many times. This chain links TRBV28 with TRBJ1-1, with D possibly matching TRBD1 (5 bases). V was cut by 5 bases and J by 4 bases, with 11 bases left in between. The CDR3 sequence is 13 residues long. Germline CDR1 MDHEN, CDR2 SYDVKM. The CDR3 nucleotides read TGTGCCAGCAGTGTCGGACACCCCACTGAAGCTTTCTTT. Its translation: CASSVGHPTEAFF.

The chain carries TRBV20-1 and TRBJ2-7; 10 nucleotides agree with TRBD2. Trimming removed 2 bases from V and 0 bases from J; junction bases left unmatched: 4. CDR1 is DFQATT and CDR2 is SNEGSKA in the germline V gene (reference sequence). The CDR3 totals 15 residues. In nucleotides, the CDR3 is TGCAGTGCTAGAAAAGCGGGAGGGGGCTCCTACGAGCAGTACTTC. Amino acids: CSARKAGGGSYEQYF.

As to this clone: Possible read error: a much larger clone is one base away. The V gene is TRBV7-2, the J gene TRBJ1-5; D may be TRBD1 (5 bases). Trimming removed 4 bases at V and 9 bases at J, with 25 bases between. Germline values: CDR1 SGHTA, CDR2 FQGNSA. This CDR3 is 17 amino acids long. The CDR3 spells CASSSDWDEGLSRPQHF. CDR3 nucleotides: TGTGCCAGCAGCTCAGATTGGGACGAGGGGCTCAGCCGGCCCCAGCATTTT.

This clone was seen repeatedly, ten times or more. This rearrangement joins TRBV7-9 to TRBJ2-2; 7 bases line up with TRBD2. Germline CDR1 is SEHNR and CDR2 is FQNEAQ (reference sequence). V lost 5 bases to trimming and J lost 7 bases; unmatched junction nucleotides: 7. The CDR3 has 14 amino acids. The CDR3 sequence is CASSPAGRGGELFF. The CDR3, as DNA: TGTGCCAGCAGCCCAGCGGGACGCGGCGGGGAGCTGTTTTTT.

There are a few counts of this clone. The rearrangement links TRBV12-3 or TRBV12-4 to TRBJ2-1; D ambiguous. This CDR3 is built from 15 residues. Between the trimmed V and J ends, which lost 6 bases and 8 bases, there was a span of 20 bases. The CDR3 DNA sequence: TGTGCCAGCAGGCATACGGACCACGCACGGTATGAGCAGTTCTTC. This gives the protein CASRHTDHARYEQFF.

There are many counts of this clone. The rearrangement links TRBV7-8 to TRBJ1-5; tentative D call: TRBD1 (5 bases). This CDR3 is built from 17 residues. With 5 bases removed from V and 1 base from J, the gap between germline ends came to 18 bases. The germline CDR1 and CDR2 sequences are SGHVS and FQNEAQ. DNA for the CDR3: TGTGCCAGCAGCCTCCGGTGGGCAGGGATCAGCAATCAGCCCCAGCATTTT. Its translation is CASSLRWAGISNQPQHF.

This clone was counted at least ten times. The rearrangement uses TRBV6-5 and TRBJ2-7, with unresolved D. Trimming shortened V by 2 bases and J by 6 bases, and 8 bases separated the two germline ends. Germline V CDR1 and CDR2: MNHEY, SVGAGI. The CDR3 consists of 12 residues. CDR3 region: CASSYLPAEQYF. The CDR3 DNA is TGTGCCAGCAGTTACCTCCCCGCCGAGCAGTACTTC.

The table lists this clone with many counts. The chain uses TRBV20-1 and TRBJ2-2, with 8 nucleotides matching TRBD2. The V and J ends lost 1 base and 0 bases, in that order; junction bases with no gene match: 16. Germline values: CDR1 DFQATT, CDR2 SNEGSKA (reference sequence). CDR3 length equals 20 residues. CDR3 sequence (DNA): TGCAGTGCTAGAGGCCCCCGCGTAGCGGGGAAGCTCGCGAACACCGGGGAGCTGTTTTTT. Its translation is CSARGPRVAGKLANTGELFF.